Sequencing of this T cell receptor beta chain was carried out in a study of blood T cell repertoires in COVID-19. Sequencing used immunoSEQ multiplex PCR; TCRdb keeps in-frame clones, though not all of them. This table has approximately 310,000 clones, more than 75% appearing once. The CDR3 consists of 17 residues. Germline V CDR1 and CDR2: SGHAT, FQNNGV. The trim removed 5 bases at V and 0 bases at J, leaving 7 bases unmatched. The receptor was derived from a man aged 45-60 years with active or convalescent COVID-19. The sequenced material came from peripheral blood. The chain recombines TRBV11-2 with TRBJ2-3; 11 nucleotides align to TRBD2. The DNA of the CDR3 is TGTGCCAGCAGCCTGACTAGCGGGGTTACTAGCACAGATACGCAGTATTTT. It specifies CASSLTSGVTSTDTQYF.